These 23 T cell receptor beta chains were all obtained from the same sample, sequenced in a study of cytomegalovirus exposure and HLA in healthy donors. The PCR made use of 60 Vbeta and 13 Jbeta primers. Sequenced by immunoSEQ multiplex PCR; TCRdb stores in-frame clones only, minus some. The sample holds 95,000 to 150,000 clones, 81% seen once. The material sequenced was PBMCs. These receptors originate from a woman aged 40 to 55 in good health and CMV-seronegative.

This sequence joins TRBV7-6 and TRBJ2-1, with D possibly TRBD1 on 6 matching bases. Trimming cost V 5 bases and J 0 bases, with 11 bases left between them. The germline V gene encodes CDR1 SGHVS and CDR2 FNYEAQ. This CDR3 spans 15 amino acids. CDR3 bases: TGTGCCAGCAGCGCCCGGGACACCTCCTACAATGAGCAGTTCTTC. Amino acid sequence: CASSARDTSYNEQFF. Full variable domain (missing parts from reference TRBV7-6 and TRBJ2-1): GAGVSQSPRYKVTKRGQDVALRCDPISGHVSLYWYRQALGQGPEFLTYFNYEAQQDKSGLPNDRFSAERPEGSISTLTIQRTEQRDSAMYRCASSARDTSYNEQFFGPGTRLTVL.

This chain uses TRBV7-9 with TRBJ1-5; tentatively, D is TRBD1 (6 bases). This CDR3 spans 15 amino acids. Germline V lookup: CDR1 SEHNR, CDR2 FQNEAQ (reference sequence). Trimming removed 5 bases at V and 1 base at J, with 12 bases between. The CDR3 DNA follows: TGTGCCAGCAGCCATAGTGACAGGAGCAATCAGCCCCAGCATTTT. This translates into CASSHSDRSNQPQHF. The complete variable domain, with remaining parts taken from reference TRBV7-9 and TRBJ1-5, reads DTGVSQNPRHKITKRGQNVTFRCDPISEHNRLYWYRQTLGQGPEFLTYFQNEAQLEKSRLLSDRFSAERPKGSFSTLEIQRTEQGDSAMYLCASSHSDRSNQPQHFGDGTRLSIL.

This chain uses TRBV2 with TRBJ1-6; perhaps TRBD1 as D (5 bases). The CDR3 has 15 residues. The germline CDR1 and CDR2 sequences are SNHLY and FYNNEI. Trimming took 7 bases from V and 0 from J, leaving 10 bases between them. In nucleotides, the CDR3 is TGTGCCAGCAAGGGACTCAGCTCCTATAATTCACCCCTCCACTTT. Amino acid sequence: CASKGLSSYNSPLHF.

This clone turned up a few times. The chain couples TRBV23-1 to TRBJ1-1; no clear D gene. TRBV23-1 is sorted into the ORF group, with uncertain function. The CDR3 is made up of 16 amino acids. Trimming removed 2 bases at V and 2 bases at J, with 15 bases between. CDR3 DNA: TGCGCCAGCAGTCAAGCCGTTGGGCAACATAACACTGAAGCTTTCTTT. This translates into CASSQAVGQHNTEAFF.

The chain has TRBV5-6 and TRBJ1-3; D is perhaps TRBD1 (6 bases). This CDR3 spans 15 amino acids. Per germline, CDR1 SGHDT and CDR2 YYEEEE. The germline V and J ends were trimmed by 4 bases and 0 bases, with 11 bases remaining between them. CDR3 sequence reads: CASSAGTISGNTIYF. CDR3 bases: TGTGCCAGCAGCGCCGGGACAATCTCTGGAAACACCATATATTTT.

Details on this clone: Germline is not matched at one junction end, which may reflect a read error. The V and J genes are TRBV7-9 and TRBJ1-1, with D hard to call. This CDR3 region has 14 residues. From germline, CDR1 is SEHNR and CDR2 FQNEAQ (reference sequence). The CDR3 nucleotides are TGTTCCAGCAGCTCGAAACAGACGAACACTGAAGCTTTCTTT. Translating gives CSSSSKQTNTEAFF. Combining the CDR3 with reference TRBV7-9 and TRBJ1-1 gives the whole variable domain DTGVSQNPRHKITKRGQNVTFRCDPISEHNRLYWYRQTLGQGPEFLTYFQNEAQLEKSRLLSDRFSAERPKGSFSTLEIQRTEQGDSAMYLCSSSSKQTNTEAFFGQGTRLTVV.

The chain combines TRBV11-2 with TRBJ1-1; D possibly corresponds to TRBD1 (5 bases). Germline CDR1 reads SGHAT; CDR2 reads FQNNGV. The CDR3 totals 14 residues. The V end was cut by 4 bases, the J end by 3 bases, with 12 bases between. CDR3 protein: CASSSRRGDTEAFF. The DNA for the CDR3 is TGTGCCAGCAGCTCCAGGCGGGGGGACACTGAAGCTTTCTTT.

This rearrangement joins TRBV25-1 to TRBJ2-5, with 13 bases identical to TRBD2. V lost 5 bases to trimming and J lost 2 bases; unmatched junction nucleotides: 5. The CDR3 is made up of 16 amino acids. Germline V gene sequence: CDR1 MGHDK, CDR2 SYGVNS. The CDR3 DNA reads as TGTGCCAGCAGTCCCCCGGGACTAGCGGGACAAGAGACCCAGTACTTC. It specifies CASSPPGLAGQETQYF.

The chain recombines TRBV30 with TRBJ2-1; 12 bases are a match to TRBD2. The CDR3 runs 17 residues. CDR1 and CDR2 (germline): GTSNPN, SVGIG (reference sequence). Trimming at V came to 0 bases and at J to 7 bases, leaving 10 bases not matched to a gene. The CDR3 DNA is TGTGCCTGGAGTGTTGATAGGCTAGCGGGGGGGCTAAATGAGCAGTTCTTC. This gives the protein CAWSVDRLAGGLNEQFF.

The chain recombines TRBV5-1 with TRBJ2-5, with 13 bases matching TRBD2. The DNA end is a closer match to TRBJ2-7, so the J assignment may be wrong. The CDR3 is 16 residues long. Germline V gene lookup returns CDR1 SGHRS and CDR2 YFSETQ. The CDR3 DNA reads as TGCGCCAGCAGCTATACCGGGACTAGCGGGAAAAACGAGCAGTACTTC. Its translation: CASSYTGTSGKNEQYF.

The rearrangement links TRBV5-1 to TRBJ2-5, with no clear D. Germline lookup yields CDR1 SGHRS and CDR2 YFSETQ. V was pared by 0 bases and J by 3 bases, with 3 bases between. This CDR3 has 12 amino acids. The CDR3 sequence: CASSLAKETQYF. In DNA, the CDR3 is TGCGCCAGCAGCTTGGCCAAAGAGACCCAGTACTTC. Supplemented by reference TRBV5-1 and TRBJ2-5, the full variable domain reads KAGVTQTPRYLIKTRGQQVTLSCSPISGHRSVSWYQQTPGQGLQFLFEYFSETQRNKGNFPGRFSGRQFSNSRSEMNVSTLELGDSALYLCASSLAKETQYFGPGTRLLVL.

The V call is TRBV7-2, the J call TRBJ2-7; 9 bases line up with TRBD2. Germline V gene sequence: CDR1 SGHTA, CDR2 FQGNSA. V lost 1 base and J lost 2; bases outside the gene matches: 6. The CDR3 has 16 amino acids. This CDR3 is CASSLGPGLAAYEQYF. In nucleotides, the CDR3 is TGTGCCAGCAGCTTAGGGCCGGGACTAGCCGCCTACGAGCAGTACTTC.

The chain links TRBV4-1 to TRBJ2-2; 8 bases are shared with TRBD2. CDR3 length: 16 amino acids. From germline, CDR1 is MGHRA and CDR2 YSYEKL. V shed 0 bases, J shed 7 bases, and the junction held 7 bases outside the gene matches. CDR3 in DNA: TGCGCCAGCAGCCAAGAAAATAGCGGGGTTGACGGGGAGCTGTTTTTT. Translation gives CASSQENSGVDGELFF.

The chain uses TRBV4-1 and TRBJ1-2; a weak D match, TRBD1 (6 bases). The CDR3 runs 17 residues. Germline-derived CDR1 and CDR2 are MGHRA and YSYEKL. Trimming pared 1 base from V and 11 bases from J, leaving 26 bases between. As DNA, the CDR3 is TGCGCCAGCAGCCAAGCCGGGTCTTTCAGGCAGGGGACGAGTTACACCTTC. Residues: CASSQAGSFRQGTSYTF.

The chain carries TRBV10-3 and TRBJ2-5, with 9 bases matching TRBD2. Judging by the DNA end, TRBJ2-7 fits better; the J call may be wrong. The CDR3 length is 17 residues. The germline V gene encodes CDR1 ENHRY and CDR2 SYGVKD. This CDR3 reads CPFWIEERTSGSYEQYF. CDR3 in DNA: TGTCCGTTCTGGATTGAAGAGCGAACTAGCGGGTCCTACGAGCAGTACTTC.

The V gene is TRBV14, the J gene TRBJ1-3, with 8 bases fitting TRBD1. The CDR3 has 14 residues. Germline V gene lookup returns CDR1 SGHDN and CDR2 FVKESK. Losses at the gene ends were 6 bases for V and 2 bases for J; bases not matched to a gene: 3. CDR3 in DNA: TGTGCCAGCAGACAACAGGGGGCTGGAAACACCATATATTTT. Protein product: CASRQQGAGNTIYF. The whole variable domain, remainder taken from reference TRBV14 and TRBJ1-3, is EAGVTQFPSHSVIEKGQTVTLRCDPISGHDNLYWYRRVMGKEIKFLLHFVKESKQDESGMPNNRFLAERTGGTYSTLKVQPAELEDSGVYFCASRQQGAGNTIYFGEGSWLTVV.

The genes are TRBV4-1 and TRBJ1-5; 10 positions match TRBD1. The CDR3 extends over 18 amino acids. Germline CDR1 is MGHRA and CDR2 is YSYEKL. V lost 0 bases to trimming and J lost 4 bases; unmatched junction nucleotides: 9. This CDR3 reads CASSQEGTGVFPNQPQHF. CDR3 nucleotide sequence: TGCGCCAGCAGCCAAGAAGGGACAGGGGTGTTCCCGAATCAGCCCCAGCATTTT.

V gene TRBV28 combines with J gene TRBJ1-3, with unresolved D. The CDR3 covers 11 residues. The V end was cut by 5 bases, the J end by 11 bases, with 10 bases between. Germline-derived CDR1 and CDR2 are MDHEN and SYDVKM. The chain's CDR3 is CASSPNRAIYF. Written as DNA, the CDR3 is TGTGCCAGCAGTCCAAATCGGGCCATATATTTT.

This clone was observed a few times. The J gene is TRBJ2-7, the V gene TRBV30, with D possibly being TRBD1 (6 bases). Between the trimmed V and J ends, which lost 5 bases and 11 bases, there was a span of 22 bases. Germline V gene lookup returns CDR1 GTSNPN and CDR2 SVGIG (reference sequence). This CDR3 comprises 13 residues. CDR3 loop: CAWLGGRGSQEYF. The CDR3 bases are TGTGCCTGGCTTGGTGGCAGGGGATCTCAGGAGTACTTC.

The gene calls are TRBV30 and TRBJ2-4; 8 positions agree with TRBD2. The V gene's germline CDR1 is GTSNPN and CDR2 SVGIG (reference sequence). The trim removed 2 bases at V and 0 bases at J, leaving 0 bases unmatched. The CDR3 loop spans 14 amino acids. The DNA of the CDR3 is TGTGCCTGGAGTACTAGCGGAGCCAAAAACATTCAGTACTTC. This codes for CAWSTSGAKNIQYF.

V and J are TRBV6-1 and TRBJ1-5; D uncertain. Trimming left V 2 bases short and J 0 bases short, with 5 bases between. In germline, CDR1 is MNHNS, CDR2 SASEGT. The CDR3 runs to 14 residues. CDR3 sequence: CASSESYSNQPQHF. Here the CDR3 DNA reads TGTGCCAGCAGTGAAAGCTATAGCAATCAGCCCCAGCATTTT.

The chain joins TRBV7-9 to TRBJ1-1; 8 bases fit TRBD1. Germline V gene lookup returns CDR1 SEHNR and CDR2 FQNEAQ (reference sequence). The V and J ends lost 3 bases and 5 bases, in that order; junction bases with no gene match: 5. The CDR3 extends over 14 amino acids. The CDR3 region is CASSFSRGRTEAFF. The CDR3, as DNA: TGTGCCAGCAGCTTTAGCAGGGGGCGAACTGAAGCTTTCTTT.

This rearrangement joins TRBV18 to TRBJ1-5; the D is unclear. From germline, CDR1 is KGHSH and CDR2 LQKENI. CDR3 length: 15 amino acids. V was shortened by 3 bases and J by 5 bases, with 14 bases between the two germline ends. DNA of the CDR3: TGTGCCAGCTCACCGGGTGCCAGCGCCGATCAGCCCCAGCATTTT. It translates to CASSPGASADQPQHF.